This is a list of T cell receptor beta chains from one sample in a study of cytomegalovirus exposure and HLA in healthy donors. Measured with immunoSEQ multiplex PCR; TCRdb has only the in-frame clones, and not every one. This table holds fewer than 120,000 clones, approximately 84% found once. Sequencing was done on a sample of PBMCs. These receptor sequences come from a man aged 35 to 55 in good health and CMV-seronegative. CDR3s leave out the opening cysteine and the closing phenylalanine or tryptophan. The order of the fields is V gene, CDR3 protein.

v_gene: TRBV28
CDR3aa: ASSSPGQGAATQY

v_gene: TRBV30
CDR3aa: AWRVPGGGEKLF

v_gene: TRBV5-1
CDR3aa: ASSFGLPSPGELF

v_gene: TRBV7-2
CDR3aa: ASSLEPGQGSYGYT

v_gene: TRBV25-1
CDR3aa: ASSALTGELF

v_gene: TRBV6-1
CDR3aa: ASSPPSFQPQH

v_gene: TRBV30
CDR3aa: AWSVRGEKLF

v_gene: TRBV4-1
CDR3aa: ASSHDFTERTGELF

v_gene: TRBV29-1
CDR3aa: SVDGDRVDEQY

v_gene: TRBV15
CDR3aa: ATSREEGGADTQY

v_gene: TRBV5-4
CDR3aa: ASSSVIGTSSYEQY

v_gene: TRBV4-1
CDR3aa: ASSQDSGGTYEQY

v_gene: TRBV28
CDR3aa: ASNYMGLGNTEAF

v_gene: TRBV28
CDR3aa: ASSPTGALSEQF

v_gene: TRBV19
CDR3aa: ASSIGLRGGGDTQY

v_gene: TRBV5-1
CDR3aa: ASSLGGQKETQY

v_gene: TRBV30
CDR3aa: AWSVGARVDNSPLH

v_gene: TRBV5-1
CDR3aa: ASSHGLAGGLTGELF

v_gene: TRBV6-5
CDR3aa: ASTPGQGVDTEAF

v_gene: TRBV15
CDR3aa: ATSNRQGFGEKLF

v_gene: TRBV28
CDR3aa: ASSLPGGLGTEAF

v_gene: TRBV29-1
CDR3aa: SVRGGVNEQF

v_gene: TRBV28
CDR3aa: ASSSIAGATDTQY

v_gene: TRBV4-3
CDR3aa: ASSQFRETEAF

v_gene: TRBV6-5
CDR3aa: ASSYDQAGNYGYT

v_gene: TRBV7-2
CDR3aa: ASSLGGYPTDEQY

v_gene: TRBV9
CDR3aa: ASSPYGGGYEQY

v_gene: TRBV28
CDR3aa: ASSSDRYEQY

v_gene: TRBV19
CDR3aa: ASSIRTGEGNQPQH

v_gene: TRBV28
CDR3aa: ASRNTGGASGNTIY

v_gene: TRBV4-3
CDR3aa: ASSQVPDQPQH

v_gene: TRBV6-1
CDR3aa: ASFLKGQTTTAQY

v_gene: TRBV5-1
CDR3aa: ASSPGDSYNEQF

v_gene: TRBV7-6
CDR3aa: ASSLGQPSSGNTIY

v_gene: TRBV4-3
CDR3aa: ASSQEFRTDTQY

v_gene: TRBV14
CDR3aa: ASRMTGNTEAF

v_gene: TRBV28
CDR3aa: ASSPPTGTETQY

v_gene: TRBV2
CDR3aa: ASSVQGNGELF

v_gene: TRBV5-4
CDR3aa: ASSLTPGQNQPQH

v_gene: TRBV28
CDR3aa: ASRRGPVSGELF

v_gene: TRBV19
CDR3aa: ASSDRGHNLRADTQY

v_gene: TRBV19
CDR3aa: ASSRGPGMDSPLH

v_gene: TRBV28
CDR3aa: ASSRYPWDRGRDEQF

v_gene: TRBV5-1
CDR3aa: ASSSRTGFSTDTQY

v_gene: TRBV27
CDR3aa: ASRTRTAEEQY

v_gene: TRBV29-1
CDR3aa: SVGLAGGSDTQY

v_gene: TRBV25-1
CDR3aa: ASSATGNTEAF

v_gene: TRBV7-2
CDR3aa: ASSLNRQGGANEKLF

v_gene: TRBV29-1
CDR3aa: SAKRGQLEAF

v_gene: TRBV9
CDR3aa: ASSPRGVFEKLF

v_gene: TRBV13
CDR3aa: ASSLAGTVIPHGYT

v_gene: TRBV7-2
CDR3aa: ASSLDRGVRETQY

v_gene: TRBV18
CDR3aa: ASSPDINYGYT

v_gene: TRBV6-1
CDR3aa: ASIKVGAAYEQY

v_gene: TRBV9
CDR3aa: ASSPGALGEAF

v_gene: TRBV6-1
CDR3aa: ASKETTAPRETQY

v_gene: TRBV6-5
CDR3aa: ASSYSDTSTDTQY